This record covers a single TCR beta chain. Its antigen remains unidentified. CDR3 size: 15 residues. The germline gives CDR1 SGHRS, CDR2 YFSETQ. Collection yielded roughly 2.6 ml of blood per donor. The sample is drawn from a study of monozygotic twins with inflammatory bowel disease. Study results and limitations: Support was lacking for any single strong IBD-associated signal or clonotype. Those with IBD had lower TCRbeta diversity (inverse Simpson) than their healthy co-twins did.

TCRdb reprocessed the 5' RACE reads, keeping one entry per CDR3 protein, no DNA. The table lists about 150,000 distinct CDR3 sequences. Sequenced sample: blood. The chain uses TRBV5-1 and TRBJ2-5. The source is a human donor with ulcerative colitis or Crohn's disease, or a healthy co-twin of an affected twin (not recorded which). The chain's CDR3 is CASSLVPRLQETQYF.